The 9 T cell receptor beta chains given below trace back to one sample, sequenced in a study of cytomegalovirus exposure and HLA in healthy donors (dated by TCRdb to about 2017). The library was built by means of the immunoSEQ multiplex PCR assay. For the multiplex PCR, a mixture combining 60 forward primers for TCR Vbeta segments and 13 reverse primers for TCR Jbeta segments was used. TCRdb provides this immuneACCESS table in a form limited to in-frame rearrangements. Some clones are lacking; in checked studies, under half of them reflect an unresolved V gene, and why the rest are absent is not known. The sample records around 150,000 clones, roughly 80% of which are singletons. The ten most abundant clones make up about 2.1% of the sample. Sequencing used PBMCs. These receptors all stem from a female donor in good health and CMV-seronegative.

This chain joins TRBV6-5 and TRBJ1-1; D is perhaps TRBD1 (5 bases). This CDR3 is 13 amino acids long. V lost 6 bases to trimming and J lost 5 bases, with 13 bases between them. CDR1 MNHEY and CDR2 SVGAGI come from the germline V gene. In nucleotides, the CDR3 is TGTGCCAGCAGATGGGGGGAGTGGACTGAAGCTTTCTTT. This codes for CASRWGEWTEAFF.

In its sample, this clone was seen once. The chain combines TRBV11-2 with TRBJ1-2; D gene unclear. CDR3 size: 13 residues. The germline V gene has CDR1 SGHAT and CDR2 FQNNGV. V lost 1 base and J lost 4, with 7 bases in between. The chain's CDR3 is CASSLVTTYGYTF. DNA for the CDR3: TGTGCCAGCAGCTTAGTCACAACCTATGGCTACACCTTC.

The chain carries TRBV30 and TRBJ2-1; perhaps TRBD1 as D (5 bases). V was pared by 2 bases and J by 9 bases, with 8 bases between. Germline values: CDR1 GTSNPN, CDR2 SVGIG (reference sequence). This CDR3 has 11 residues. CDR3 sequence: CAWSFQGEQFF. The CDR3 bases are TGTGCCTGGAGTTTCCAGGGTGAGCAGTTCTTC.

The chain couples TRBV15 to TRBJ1-5; a possible D gene is TRBD1 (5 bases). V lost 6 bases, J lost 3 bases, and 12 bases lay in between. Germline CDR1 and CDR2: LNHNV and YYDKDF (reference sequence). The length of the CDR3 is 14 residues. The CDR3 DNA reads as TGTGCCACCAGGGGGGGGACTCTCAATCAGCCCCAGCATTTT. This gives the protein CATRGGTLNQPQHF.

J is TRBJ2-7 and V is TRBV28; D is undetermined. This CDR3 comprises 18 residues. V was shortened by 4 bases and J by 4 bases, with 26 bases between the two germline ends. Looked up from germline, CDR1 is MDHEN and CDR2 is SYDVKM. The CDR3 DNA is TGTGCCAGCAGTTCTCCTCTGGTCACCTCCCGATTAGAATACGAGCAGTACTTC. Translating gives CASSSPLVTSRLEYEQYF.

In its sample, this clone was seen a few times. CDR3 region: CAGREDSYEQYF. Written as DNA, the CDR3 is TGTGCCGGGCGGGAGGATTCCTACGAGCAGTACTTC. The chain links TRBV5-5 to TRBJ2-7; TRBD2 agrees at 8 bases. V shed 10 bases and J 1 base; nucleotides not matched to a gene: 4. The CDR3 consists of 12 residues. The germline V gene encodes CDR1 SGHKS and CDR2 YYEKEE (reference sequence).

With regard to this clone: Other DNA sequences in this specimen translate into the identical CDR3. This chain joins TRBV6-5 and TRBJ2-7; D possibly corresponds to TRBD1 (5 bases). Trimming stripped 4 bases from V and 1 base from J, with 11 bases between. The CDR3 consists of 14 residues. The germline V gene encodes CDR1 MNHEY and CDR2 SVGAGI. Here the CDR3 reads CASSSPGQSYEQYF. CDR3 DNA: TGTGCCAGCAGTTCCCCAGGGCAGTCCTACGAGCAGTACTTC.

The chain links TRBV5-6 to TRBJ2-5; a weak D match, TRBD2 (5 bases). From germline, CDR1 is SGHDT and CDR2 YYEEEE. CDR3 size: 16 residues. V gave up 3 bases and J gave up 4 bases, with 19 bases separating them. CDR3 amino acids: CASSSRRGRGRETQYF. In DNA form, the CDR3 reads TGTGCCAGCAGCTCCCGCCGCGGACGGGGAAGAGAGACCCAGTACTTC.

This clone came up a few times. V is TRBV6-5 and J is TRBJ2-4; 7 positions match TRBD1. Germline CDR1 MNHEY, CDR2 SVGAGI. Trimming at V came to 2 bases and at J to 5 bases, leaving 6 bases not matched to a gene. The CDR3 extends over 15 amino acids. Here the CDR3 reads CASSYTGVGENIQYF. The CDR3 DNA reads TGTGCCAGCAGTTACACAGGGGTAGGGGAAAACATTCAGTACTTC.